The 16 T cell receptor beta chains presented below share a single source sample, sequenced in a study of STAT5B mutations in CD4+ large granular lymphocyte leukemia. The table came from immunoSEQ multiplex PCR; TCRdb's copy has only in-frame clones and leaves some out. The table has tens of thousands of clones, about 80% seen once; the top ten hold around 7%. Sequences were obtained from CD4+ T cells from blood buffy coats. The receptors come from a human donor in good health.

This sequence joins TRBV10-3 and TRBJ2-5; D is possibly TRBD2 (6 bases). With 2 bases removed from V and 1 base from J, the gap between germline ends came to 8 bases. In germline, CDR1 is ENHRY, CDR2 SYGVKD. The CDR3 contains 14 residues. The CDR3 loop is CAISEAGTQETQYF. The CDR3 nucleotides read TGTGCCATCAGTGAGGCGGGGACCCAAGAGACCCAGTACTTC.

This clone occurred a few times. The J gene is TRBJ1-5, the V gene TRBV5-8; D gene ambiguous. The CDR3 consists of 14 residues. CDR1 is SGHTS and CDR2 is YDEGEE in the germline V gene. Trimming took 0 bases from V and 3 from J, leaving 7 bases between them. The CDR3 spells CASSLGRNNQPQHF. The CDR3 coding sequence is TGTGCCAGCAGCTTGGGGCGGAACAATCAGCCCCAGCATTTT.

J is TRBJ2-1 and V is TRBV7-3, with 7 bases fitting TRBD1. V was clipped by 5 bases and J by 2 bases; unmatched bases: 6. The germline V gene encodes CDR1 SGHTA and CDR2 FQGTGA. The CDR3 loop spans 15 amino acids. CDR3: CASSERQGTYNEQFF. The CDR3 coding sequence is TGTGCCAGCAGCGAAAGACAGGGAACCTACAATGAGCAGTTCTTC.

V is TRBV18 and J is TRBJ2-5; 8 bases map to TRBD2. The CDR3 consists of 16 residues. The germline V gene has CDR1 KGHSH and CDR2 LQKENI. Trimming removed 3 bases from V and 4 bases from J; junction bases left unmatched: 10. CDR3 residues: CASSPSRRLASETQYF. Written as DNA, the CDR3 is TGTGCCAGCTCACCCTCACGAAGACTAGCGTCAGAGACCCAGTACTTC.

This clone was observed a single time. The rearrangement joins TRBV7-2 to TRBJ2-2; 8 nucleotides align to TRBD2. After removal of 4 bases from V and 3 bases from J, the junction contained 1 base not matched to a gene. The germline V gene has CDR1 SGHTA and CDR2 FQGNSA. The CDR3 length is 14 residues. CDR3 DNA sequence: TGTGCCAGCAGCTACGGGGGGGACACCGGGGAGCTGTTTTTT. Protein: CASSYGGDTGELFF.

The chain has TRBV5-1 and TRBJ2-7; D unresolved. The CDR3 runs to 14 residues. CDR1 is SGHRS, CDR2 YFSETQ, per germline. Trimming stripped 0 bases from V and 1 base from J, with 8 bases between. Here the CDR3 reads CASSLGPRSYEQYF. The CDR3 DNA reads as TGCGCCAGCAGCTTGGGGCCCAGATCCTACGAGCAGTACTTC.

This clone occurred once. This sequence joins TRBV11-2 and TRBJ1-1; the D gene is possibly TRBD1 (5 bases). CDR3 size: 16 residues. V shed 5 bases and J shed 3 bases, with 19 bases lying between them. Germline CDR1 SGHAT, CDR2 FQNNGV. The CDR3 region has the DNA TGTGCCAGCAGCCCCGCCGGGGGGGTGGTGTACACTGAAGCTTTCTTT. This encodes CASSPAGGVVYTEAFF.

There are a few counts of this clone. The CDR3 sequence: CASSKGLDSGELFF. CDR3 nucleotides: TGTGCCAGCAGCAAAGGTCTGGATTCCGGGGAGCTGTTTTTT. The V and J genes are TRBV11-2 and TRBJ2-2; no clear D. Germline V gene sequence: CDR1 SGHAT, CDR2 FQNNGV. Trimming stripped 5 bases from V and 6 bases from J, with 13 bases between. This CDR3 has 14 residues.

This clone was observed a few times. The chain has TRBV4-1 and TRBJ1-2; no clear D. V dropped 4 bases and J dropped 5 bases, with 20 bases sitting between them. The CDR3 totals 16 residues. Germline-derived CDR1 and CDR2 are MGHRA and YSYEKL. The CDR3 DNA reads as TGCGCCAGCAGCCTCACCTGGGTGGGCGCCGGTTATGGCTACACCTTC. It specifies CASSLTWVGAGYGYTF.

This sequence joins TRBV18 and TRBJ1-2; 7 nucleotides line up with TRBD1. The CDR3 covers 13 residues. V lost 4 bases to trimming and J lost 2 bases; unmatched junction nucleotides: 1. Germline-derived CDR1 and CDR2 are KGHSH and LQKENI. The CDR3 reads CASSRDSNYGYTF. CDR3 bases: TGTGCCAGCTCACGGGACAGCAACTATGGCTACACCTTC. The variable domain in full, with the rest retrieved from reference TRBV18 and TRBJ1-2, is NAGVMQNPRHLVRRRGQEARLRCSPMKGHSHVYWYRQLPEEGLKFMVYLQKENIIDESGMPKERFSAEFPKEGPSILRIQQVVRGDSAAYFCASSRDSNYGYTFGSGTRLTVV.

V gene TRBV19 combines with J gene TRBJ2-2; D may be TRBD2 (6 bases). Trimming took 8 bases from V and 6 from J, leaving 19 bases between them. The V gene's germline CDR1 is LNHDA and CDR2 SQIVND (reference sequence). The CDR3 length is 15 residues. In DNA, the CDR3 is TGTGCCAGTGGGGCGGGCGGCGGGGCAGCCGGGGAGCTGTTTTTT. Amino acid sequence: CASGAGGGAAGELFF.

The chain couples TRBV4-1 to TRBJ1-4, with 7 bases matching TRBD1. Germline CDR1 is MGHRA and CDR2 is YSYEKL. There are 16 residues in the CDR3. After removal of 3 bases from V and 10 bases from J, the junction contained 14 bases not matched to a gene. The CDR3 region is CASSQGPGGINLKLFF. In DNA, the CDR3 is TGCGCCAGCAGCCAGGGTCCAGGGGGAATCAATCTAAAACTGTTTTTT.

V usage is TRBV2 and J usage is TRBJ1-2, with D possibly being TRBD1 (5 bases). V lost 8 bases and J 5 bases, leaving 18 bases between the germline ends. Germline V gene sequence: CDR1 SNHLY, CDR2 FYNNEI. CDR3 length: 14 amino acids. CDR3 sequence: CASSRDPRDYGYTF. Written as DNA, the CDR3 is TGTGCCAGCTCCAGGGACCCCCGAGATTATGGCTACACCTTC.

V usage is TRBV9 and J usage is TRBJ2-4; 9 bases are shared with TRBD1. The CDR3 extends over 16 amino acids. From germline, CDR1 is SGDLS and CDR2 YYNGEE. Trimming at V came to 4 bases and at J to 7 bases, leaving 12 bases not matched to a gene. This chain's CDR3 is CASSPATGTGSNIQYF. The DNA for the CDR3 is TGTGCCAGCAGCCCGGCTACCGGGACAGGGTCGAACATTCAGTACTTC.

This chain connects TRBV9 to TRBJ2-5; D call uncertain. The V gene's germline CDR1 is SGDLS and CDR2 YYNGEE. Trimming shortened V by 3 bases and J by 5 bases, and 14 bases separated the two germline ends. The CDR3 has 14 amino acids. The CDR3 nucleotides read TGTGCCAGCAGCGCAGCTACCACGTGGGAGACCCAGTACTTC. This sequence encodes CASSAATTWETQYF.

The V call is TRBV14, the J call TRBJ2-7; D unclear. The CDR3 is 13 residues long. Germline values: CDR1 SGHDN, CDR2 FVKESK. Deletions cut 0 bases from V and 3 bases from J, with 6 bases between. CDR3 protein: CASSQELLYEQYF. DNA for the CDR3: TGTGCCAGCAGCCAAGAACTGCTCTACGAGCAGTACTTC. Full variable domain (outside the CDR3, taken from reference TRBV14 and TRBJ2-7): EAGVTQFPSHSVIEKGQTVTLRCDPISGHDNLYWYRRVMGKEIKFLLHFVKESKQDESGMPNNRFLAERTGGTYSTLKVQPAELEDSGVYFCASSQELLYEQYFGPGTRLTVT.